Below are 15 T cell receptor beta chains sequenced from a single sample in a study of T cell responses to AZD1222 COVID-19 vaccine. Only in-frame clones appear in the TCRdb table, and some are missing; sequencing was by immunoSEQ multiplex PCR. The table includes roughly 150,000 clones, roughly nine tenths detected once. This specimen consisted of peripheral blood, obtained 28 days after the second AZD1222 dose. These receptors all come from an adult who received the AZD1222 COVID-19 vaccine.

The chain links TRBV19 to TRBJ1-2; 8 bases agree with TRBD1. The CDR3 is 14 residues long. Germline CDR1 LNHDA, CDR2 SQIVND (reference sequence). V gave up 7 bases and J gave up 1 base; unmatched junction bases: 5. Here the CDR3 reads CASTVGQGNYGYTF. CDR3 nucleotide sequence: TGTGCCAGTACCGTCGGACAGGGTAACTATGGCTACACCTTC.

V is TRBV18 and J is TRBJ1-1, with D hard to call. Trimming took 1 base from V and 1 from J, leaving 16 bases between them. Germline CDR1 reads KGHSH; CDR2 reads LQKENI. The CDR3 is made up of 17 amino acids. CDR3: CASSPRGRKTGNTEAFF. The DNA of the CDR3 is TGTGCCAGCTCACCACGGGGTCGAAAAACCGGGAACACTGAAGCTTTCTTT.

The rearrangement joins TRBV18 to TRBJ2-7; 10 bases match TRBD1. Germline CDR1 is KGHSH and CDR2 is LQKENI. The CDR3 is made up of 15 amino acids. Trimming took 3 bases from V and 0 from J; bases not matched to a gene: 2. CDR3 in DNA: TGTGCCAGCTCACCTGGGACAGGGGTCTCCTACGAGCAGTACGTC. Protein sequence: CASSPGTGVSYEQYV.

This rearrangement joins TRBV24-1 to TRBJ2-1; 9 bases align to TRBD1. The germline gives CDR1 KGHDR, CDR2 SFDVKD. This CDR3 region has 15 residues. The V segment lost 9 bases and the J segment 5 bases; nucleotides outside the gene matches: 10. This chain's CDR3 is CATGARDRADNEQFF. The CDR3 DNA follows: TGTGCCACCGGCGCCCGGGACAGGGCGGACAATGAGCAGTTCTTC.

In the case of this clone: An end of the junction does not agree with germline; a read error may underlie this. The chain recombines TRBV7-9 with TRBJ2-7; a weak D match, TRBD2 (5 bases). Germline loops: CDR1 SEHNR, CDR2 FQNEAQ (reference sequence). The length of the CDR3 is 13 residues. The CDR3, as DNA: TGTGCCAGCAGCCCTCGAAGAGGGCTAGCCACTGTTTTC. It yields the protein CASSPRRGLATVF.

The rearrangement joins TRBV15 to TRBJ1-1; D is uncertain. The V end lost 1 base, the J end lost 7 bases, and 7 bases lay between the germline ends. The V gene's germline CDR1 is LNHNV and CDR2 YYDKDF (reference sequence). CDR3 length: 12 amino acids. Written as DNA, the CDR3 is TGTGCCACCAGCAGAGGTCAACTTGAAGCTTTCTTT. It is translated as CATSRGQLEAFF.

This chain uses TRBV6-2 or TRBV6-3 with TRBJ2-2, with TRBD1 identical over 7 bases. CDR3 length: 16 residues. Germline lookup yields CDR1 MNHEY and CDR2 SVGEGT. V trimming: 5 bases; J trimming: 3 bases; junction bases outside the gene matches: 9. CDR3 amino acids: CASSPIQGQHTGELFF. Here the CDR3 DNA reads TGTGCCAGCAGTCCGATACAGGGGCAGCACACCGGGGAGCTGTTTTTT.

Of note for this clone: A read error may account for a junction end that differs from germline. This CDR3 reads CASSLGRAPETQYF. CDR3 nucleotide sequence: TGTGCTAGCAGCTTAGGACGCGCGCCGGAGACCCAGTACTTC. The J gene is TRBJ2-5, the V gene TRBV7-7; D gene ambiguous. Germline CDR1 and CDR2: SSHAT and FNYEAQ (reference sequence). The length of the CDR3 is 14 residues. The entire variable domain, with the rest obtained from reference TRBV7-7 and TRBJ2-5, is as follows: GAGVSQSPRYKVTKRGQDVTLRCDPISSHATLYWYQQALGQGPEFLTYFNYEAQPDKSGLPSDRFSAERPEGSISTLTIQRTEQRDSAMYRCASSLGRAPETQYFGPGTRLLVL.

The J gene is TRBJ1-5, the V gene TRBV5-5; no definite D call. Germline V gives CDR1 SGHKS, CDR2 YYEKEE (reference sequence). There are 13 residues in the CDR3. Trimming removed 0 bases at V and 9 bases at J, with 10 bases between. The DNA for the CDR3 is TGTGCCAGCAGCTTGGCTCCCTTGGGGCCCCAGCATTTT. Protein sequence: CASSLAPLGPQHF.

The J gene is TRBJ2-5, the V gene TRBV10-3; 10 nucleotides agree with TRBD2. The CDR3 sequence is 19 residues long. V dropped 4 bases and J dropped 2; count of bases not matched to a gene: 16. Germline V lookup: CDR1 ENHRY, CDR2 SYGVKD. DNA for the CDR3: TGTGCCATCAGTGCCGGGTCTAGCGGGAGTCTTGTGATTCAAGAGACCCAGTACTTC. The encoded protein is CAISAGSSGSLVIQETQYF.

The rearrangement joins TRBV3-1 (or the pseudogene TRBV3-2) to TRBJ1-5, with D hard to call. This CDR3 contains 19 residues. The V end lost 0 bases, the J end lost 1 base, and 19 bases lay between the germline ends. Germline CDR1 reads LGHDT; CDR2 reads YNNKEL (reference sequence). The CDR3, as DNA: TGTGCCAGCAGCCAAGATTCTCTCCGTGGCACCTTAAGCAATCAGCCCCAGCATTTT. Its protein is CASSQDSLRGTLSNQPQHF.

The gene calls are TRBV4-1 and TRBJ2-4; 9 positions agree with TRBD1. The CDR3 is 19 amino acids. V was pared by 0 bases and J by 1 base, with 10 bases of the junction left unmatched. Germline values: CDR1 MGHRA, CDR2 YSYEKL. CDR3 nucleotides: TGCGCCAGCAGCCAAGAGTTCAGGACAGGGGAAAGGGCCAAAAACATTCAGTACTTC. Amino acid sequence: CASSQEFRTGERAKNIQYF.

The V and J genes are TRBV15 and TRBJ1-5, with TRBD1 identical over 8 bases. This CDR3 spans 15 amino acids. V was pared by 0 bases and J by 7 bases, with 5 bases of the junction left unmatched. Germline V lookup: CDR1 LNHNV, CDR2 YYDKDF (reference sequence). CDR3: CATSRDLTGGQPQHF. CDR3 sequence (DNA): TGTGCCACCAGCAGAGATTTAACAGGGGGACAGCCCCAGCATTTT.

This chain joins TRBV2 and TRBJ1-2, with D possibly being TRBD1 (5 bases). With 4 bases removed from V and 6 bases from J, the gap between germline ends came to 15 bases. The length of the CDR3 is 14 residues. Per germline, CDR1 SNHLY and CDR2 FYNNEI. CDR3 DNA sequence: TGTGCCAGCAGTGTTGCCAGGGAGGGGCATGGCTACACCTTC. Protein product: CASSVAREGHGYTF.

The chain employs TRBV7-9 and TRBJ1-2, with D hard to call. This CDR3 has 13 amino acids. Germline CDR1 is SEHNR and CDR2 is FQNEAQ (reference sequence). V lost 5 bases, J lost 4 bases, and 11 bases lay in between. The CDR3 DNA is TGTGCCAGCAGCCCGACCGGGATCTATGGCTACACCTTC. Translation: CASSPTGIYGYTF. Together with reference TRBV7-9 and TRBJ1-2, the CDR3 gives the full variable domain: DTGVSQNPRHKITKRGQNVTFRCDPISEHNRLYWYRQTLGQGPEFLTYFQNEAQLEKSRLLSDRFSAERPKGSFSTLEIQRTEQGDSAMYLCASSPTGIYGYTFGSGTRLTVV.